These 9 T cell receptor beta chains came from one sample sequenced in a study of shared clonotypes between healthy human individuals. Method: immunoSEQ multiplex PCR; TCRdb's copy keeps in-frame clones and lacks some. The table shows approximately 2.1 million clones, with more than 80% occurring only once. Source material: naive CD4+ T cells from PBMCs. The subset denotes: CD45RA+ positively selected. All receptors derive from a man aged 18-30 years in good health. Some clones in this sample may be carry-over from other donors' samples.

The chain carries TRBV29-1 and TRBJ2-2; D remains unclear. Trimming stripped 3 bases from V and 4 bases from J, with 12 bases between. The germline CDR1 and CDR2 sequences are SQVTM and ANQGSEA. This CDR3 has 14 amino acids. CDR3 in DNA: TGCAGCGTTGAGTCGCAGACAATCACCGGGGAGCTGTTTTTT. Residues: CSVESQTITGELFF.

This clone was seen just once. The V and J genes are TRBV28 and TRBJ1-2; D not resolved. Germline assignment: CDR1 MDHEN and CDR2 SYDVKM. Trimming pared 6 bases from V and 13 bases from J, leaving 9 bases between. This CDR3 is built from 9 residues. CDR3 sequence: CASSRPVTF. The CDR3 DNA sequence: TGTGCCAGCAGCCGACCCGTCACCTTC.

The gene calls are TRBV28 and TRBJ2-4; TRBD1 or TRBD2 may be the D gene (5 bases each). In germline, CDR1 is MDHEN, CDR2 SYDVKM. Trimming removed 5 bases from V and 5 bases from J, with 16 bases in between. The CDR3 totals 15 residues. CDR3 nucleotides: TGTGCCAGCAGTACCCGGTGGGGGTATGAAAACATTCAGTACTTC. Residues: CASSTRWGYENIQYF.

The chain employs TRBV2 and TRBJ1-1; TRBD1 matches 7 bases. Germline CDR1 SNHLY, CDR2 FYNNEI. CDR3 length: 13 amino acids. V shed 6 bases and J 4 bases; nucleotides not matched to a gene: 5. CDR3 nucleotide sequence: TGTGCCAGCAGAAACAGGGGATCCACTGAAGCTTTCTTT. Protein product: CASRNRGSTEAFF.

This chain uses TRBV9 with TRBJ2-7; no reliable D call. From germline, CDR1 is SGDLS and CDR2 YYNGEE. With 0 bases removed from V and 3 bases from J, the gap between germline ends came to 10 bases. The CDR3 is made up of 14 amino acids. The CDR3 DNA reads TGTGCCAGCAGCGTAGATGGGGTATACTACGAGCAGTACTTC. The encoded protein is CASSVDGVYYEQYF.

The rearrangement joins TRBV7-9 to TRBJ2-7; a weak D match, TRBD2 (6 bases). This CDR3 is 15 amino acids long. CDR1 and CDR2 from the germline V gene are SEHNR and FQNEAQ (reference sequence). V lost 5 bases, J lost 6 bases, and 20 bases lay in between. CDR3 residues: CASSRPETGVGEQYF. CDR3 DNA: TGTGCCAGCAGCCGACCCGAGACGGGAGTGGGCGAGCAGTACTTC.

On this clone: Other nucleotide sequences in the sample specify the same CDR3. This chain connects TRBV18 to TRBJ2-1; 13 positions agree with TRBD2. The J segment lost 2 bases and the V segment lost 2 bases, leaving 0 bases of the junction unmatched. This CDR3 is 16 amino acids long. The germline gives CDR1 KGHSH, CDR2 LQKENI. The CDR3 spells CASSPGTSGTYNEQFF. The CDR3 nucleotides read TGTGCCAGCTCACCAGGGACTAGCGGGACCTACAATGAGCAGTTCTTC.

V usage is TRBV28 and J usage is TRBJ2-1, with D perhaps assigned TRBD1 or TRBD2 (5 bases each). The germline V gene has CDR1 MDHEN and CDR2 SYDVKM. The ends were cut back, 4 bases at V and 15 bases at J, with 16 bases in the middle. The CDR3 is 12 residues long. CDR3 nucleotides: TGTGCCAGCAGTTCCCTTCGGGACCCCAGGTTCTTC. Translation gives CASSSLRDPRFF.

This chain uses TRBV5-8 with TRBJ1-2, with TRBD1 matching 12 bases. Germline CDR1 reads SGHTS; CDR2 reads YDEGEE. The CDR3 runs to 16 residues. J was trimmed by 4 bases and V by 5 bases; bases with no gene match: 9. The CDR3: CASRPRDRGRSYGYTF. The CDR3 nucleotides read TGTGCCAGCAGACCCCGGGACAGGGGGCGAAGCTATGGCTACACCTTC.